Included here is one TCR beta chain sequence, with context. The table came from immunoSEQ multiplex PCR; TCRdb's copy has only in-frame clones and leaves some out. This table has 150,000 or so clones, over 70% appearing once. This sample was taken from a study of blood T cell repertoires in COVID-19. V shed 8 bases and J 13 bases; nucleotides not matched to a gene: 7. Germline lookup yields CDR1 MNHEY and CDR2 SVGAGI. The CDR3 has 10 residues. This chain joins TRBV6-5 and TRBJ1-2, with 7 bases fitting TRBD1. The material sequenced was PBMCs or T cells enriched from blood (not recorded which). The sequence was collected from a man between 65 and 80 years old who had been exposed to COVID-19. CDR3 DNA: TGTGCCAGCGGGACAGAGCAACGCACCTTC. It is translated as CASGTEQRTF.